This note documents a single T cell receptor (beta chain) sequence. What it recognizes is unknown. This entry belongs to a study of cytomegalovirus exposure and HLA in healthy donors. Study observations and caveats: Sequencing depth across donors, presence/absence analyses assumed, was roughly uniform.

Vbeta (60) and Jbeta (13) primers were used in the PCR. Here immunoSEQ multiplex PCR was the method, and the copy in TCRdb shows in-frame clones only, minus some. The sample comprises approximately 170,000 clones, more than 70% of which are singletons, and less than 1.6% rests with the top ten. Donors consisted of healthy bone marrow donors. The CDR3 loop spans 13 amino acids. Unmatched junction bases numbered 9, after V lost 11 bases and J lost 3 bases. CDR1 is ENHRY, CDR2 SYGVKD, per germline. The sequenced material came from PBMCs. The chain joins TRBV10-3 to TRBJ1-1; 7 bases align to TRBD1. This TCR was sampled from a girl between 10 and 17 years old in good health and CMV-seronegative. The chain's CDR3 is CAVTWGTDTEAFF. DNA for the CDR3: TGTGCCGTCACCTGGGGGACAGACACTGAAGCTTTCTTT.